The subject of this entry is one TCR beta chain. Looked up from germline, CDR1 is DFQATT and CDR2 is SNEGSKA (reference sequence). The CDR3 runs to 12 residues. V was clipped by 6 bases and J by 4 bases, with 12 bases between them. The record originates from a study of blood T cells in healthy people across ages. The second PCR ran roughly 7 to 12 cycles with a sample-barcoded 5' primer and J-beta primers. TCRdb fed the 5' RACE reads into MiXCR, producing one record per CDR3 protein. The table shows 1 million or so distinct CDR3 sequences, with 40% to 50% occurring only once. This clonotype was obtained from an older woman in good health. The specimen sequenced was blood. The V and J genes are TRBV20-1 and TRBJ1-2; D remains unclear. The CDR3, as DNA: TGCAGTGCGCCCGTAGGGTCCTATGGCTACACCTTC. Encoded protein: CSAPVGSYGYTF.